The source of this T cell receptor (beta chain) is a study of T cell responses to AZD1222 COVID-19 vaccine. Method: immunoSEQ multiplex PCR; TCRdb's copy keeps in-frame clones and lacks some. Of roughly 130,000 clones listed, around 90% are singletons. Findings of the study overall: Reportedly, nearly half of unique spike TCRs recognized epitopes outside B.1.351/B.1.1.7 mutations. It should be noted that donors were predominantly white British and more often female, and clonal diversity was possibly underestimated. Baseline seropositivity occurred in only six or seven AZD1222 recipients.

About this clone: The antigen is unknown.

Pooling was applied to second doses at about 4 or about 12 weeks. Germline values: CDR1 MRHNA, CDR2 SNTAGT. V gave up 11 bases and J gave up 3 bases, with 10 bases separating them. The CDR3 length is 11 residues. The specimen comprised peripheral blood, sampled 28 days after the second AZD1222 dose. The chain couples TRBV6-4 to TRBJ1-1; D is perhaps TRBD1 (5 bases). This receptor was identified in an adult who received the AZD1222 COVID-19 vaccine. DNA of the CDR3: TGTGCCTCGTCGGGACACACTGAAGCTTTCTTT. It codes for CASSGHTEAFF.